A single sample is the source of the 26 T cell receptor beta chains below, sequenced in a study of T-cell reconstitution after alpha-beta-depleted transplantation in children. It was with unique molecular identifiers that the TCRbeta library was prepared. TCRdb passed the PCR reads through MiXCR, listing each CDR3 protein once. Seen here are 300,000 to 400,000 distinct CDR3 sequences, 15% to 20% observed once, and the top ten hold 35% to 50%. The input for sequencing was PBMCs, mostly from graft donor cells, taken 360 days after TCRalphabeta/CD19-depleted stem cell transplant. These receptors were taken from a male patient between 2 and 10 years old who had a stem cell transplant for acute lymphoblastic leukemia, so the T cells may come from the graft donor.

The genes are TRBV4-3 and TRBJ2-3, with D perhaps matching TRBD1 (5 bases). Trimming stripped 1 base from V and 2 bases from J, with 16 bases between. The CDR3 has 17 residues. Germline V lookup: CDR1 LGHNA, CDR2 YSLEER. For the CDR3, the DNA is TGCGCCAGCAGCCAAGGGGCAGGGATGGGGCCCACAGATACGCAGTATTTT. It encodes CASSQGAGMGPTDTQYF.

This clonotype showed up just a few times. The V call is TRBV29-1, the J call TRBJ2-3; possibly TRBD1 for D (5 bases). This CDR3 is 13 amino acids long. The germline gives CDR1 SQVTM, CDR2 ANQGSEA. Trimming stripped 4 bases from V and 0 bases from J, with 8 bases between. CDR3 sequence reads: CSVGAGSTDTQYF. Written as DNA, the CDR3 is TGCAGCGTTGGGGCAGGGAGCACAGATACGCAGTATTTT.

This clonotype showed up just a few times. This CDR3 reads CASSLWQGSYNEQFF. As DNA, the CDR3 is TGTGCCAGCAGTTTATGGCAGGGATCCTACAATGAGCAGTTCTTC. The chain combines TRBV12-3 or TRBV12-4 with TRBJ2-1; tentatively, D is TRBD1 (5 bases). The V gene lost 2 bases and the J gene lost 1 base, with 9 bases spanning the gap. The CDR3 runs to 15 residues.

The chain recombines TRBV5-4 with TRBJ2-3; TRBD1 agrees at 9 bases. Germline loops: CDR1 SGHNT, CDR2 YYREEE (reference sequence). The CDR3 runs 17 residues. Trimming at V came to 1 base and at J to 0 bases, leaving 6 bases not matched to a gene. DNA for the CDR3: TGTGCCAGCAGCTTGCTACAGGGGGCGCGGAGCACAGATACGCAGTATTTT. It yields the protein CASSLLQGARSTDTQYF.

This clonotype was recorded a few times. The gene calls are TRBV7-2 and TRBJ2-3; D is perhaps TRBD1 (5 bases). The V gene's germline CDR1 is SGHTA and CDR2 FQGNSA. Trimming cost V 1 base and J 2 bases, with 7 bases left between them. The CDR3 length is 14 residues. Written as DNA, the CDR3 is TGTGCCAGCAGCTTAGATGGGGCCACAGATACGCAGTATTTT. It translates to CASSLDGATDTQYF.

This clonotype was detected a few times. The chain employs TRBV4-1 and TRBJ2-5; D is uncertain. Germline V CDR1 and CDR2: MGHRA, YSYEKL. The V end lost 2 bases, the J end lost 3 bases, and 4 bases lay between the germline ends. CDR3 length: 12 amino acids. CDR3 nucleotides: TGCGCCAGCAGCCAAACCGAAGAGACCCAGTACTTC. Translated: CASSQTEETQYF.

This chain connects TRBV5-1 to TRBJ2-1; 11 bases fit TRBD2. This CDR3 is 15 amino acids long. The junction had 6 bases not matched to a gene; V was cut back by 4 bases and J by 6 bases. Germline values: CDR1 SGHRS, CDR2 YFSETQ. CDR3 in DNA: TGCGCCAGCAGCCCAGGGACTAGCGGACTCAATGAGCAGTTCTTC. As protein: CASSPGTSGLNEQFF.

There are a few counts of this clonotype. CDR3 bases: TGTGCCAGCAGCTTGTTAGAGGGACTAGTCCGCCAGCAGTTCTTC. It codes for CASSLLEGLVRQQFF. The rearrangement links TRBV13 to TRBJ2-1; 8 bases are a match to TRBD2. This CDR3 spans 15 amino acids. J was trimmed by 11 bases and V by 3 bases; bases with no gene match: 12. The V gene's germline CDR1 is PRHDT and CDR2 FYEKMQ (reference sequence).

This clonotype was seen a handful of times. This chain connects TRBV20-1 to TRBJ2-1, with 7 nucleotides matching TRBD1. CDR1 is DFQATT and CDR2 is SNEGSKA in the germline V gene (reference sequence). The junction had 10 bases not matched to a gene; V was cut back by 0 bases and J by 8 bases. The CDR3 totals 15 residues. The CDR3 DNA sequence: TGCAGTGCTAGAGATGGGTCAGGGGGAAATGATGAGCAGTTCTTC. This sequence encodes CSARDGSGGNDEQFF.

This clonotype came up a few times. The J gene is TRBJ2-7, the V gene TRBV9, with a weak D call TRBD1 (6 bases). V lost 4 bases and J lost 6, with 17 bases in between. The germline gives CDR1 SGDLS, CDR2 YYNGEE. This CDR3 region has 14 residues. The DNA of the CDR3 is TGTGCCAGCAGCCAAACAGGGACCTCAACCGAGCAGTACTTC. Amino acid sequence: CASSQTGTSTEQYF.

V and J are TRBV4-3 and TRBJ2-3; possible D gene TRBD2, 6 bases. The CDR3 contains 14 residues. The V end lost 4 bases, the J end lost 1 base, and 9 bases lay between the germline ends. The germline V gene encodes CDR1 LGHNA and CDR2 YSLEER. DNA for the CDR3: TGCGCCAGCAGCCGGCGGGATGGCACAGATACGCAGTATTTT. This codes for CASSRRDGTDTQYF.

This chain uses TRBV12-3 or TRBV12-4 with TRBJ1-4; D unresolved. Trimming took 0 bases from V and 8 from J, leaving 13 bases between them. This CDR3 is 15 amino acids long. The CDR3 here is CASSLAGSSREKLFF. Written as DNA, the CDR3 is TGTGCCAGCAGTTTAGCGGGGTCCTCTAGGGAAAAACTGTTTTTT.

In this sample, this clonotype turned up many times. The chain employs TRBV29-1 and TRBJ2-3; D ambiguous. The CDR3 has 16 amino acids. The ends were cut back, 4 bases at V and 0 bases at J, with 17 bases in the middle. Germline CDR1 SQVTM, CDR2 ANQGSEA. For the CDR3, the DNA is TGCAGCGTTGTTGTCCGTGGGGTCACTAGCACAGATACGCAGTATTTT. This codes for CSVVVRGVTSTDTQYF.

Details on this clonotype: Just one base apart from a much larger clone, this may be a read error. This chain uses TRBV30 with TRBJ2-1; TRBD2 matches 14 bases. CDR3 length: 15 amino acids. The V and J ends lost 2 bases and 6 bases, in that order; junction bases with no gene match: 3. Germline assignment: CDR1 GTSNPN and CDR2 SVGIG (reference sequence). CDR3 sequence: CAWSSGTSGSNEQFF. The CDR3 region has the DNA TGTGCCTGGAGTTCCGGGACTAGCGGGAGCAATGAGCAGTTCTTC.

This clonotype was observed many times. This chain connects TRBV5-1 to TRBJ2-1, with 8 bases aligning to TRBD2. This CDR3 spans 14 amino acids. Germline V gives CDR1 SGHRS, CDR2 YFSETQ. Losses at the gene ends were 1 base for V and 9 bases for J; bases not matched to a gene: 6. The CDR3 DNA reads as TGCGCCAGCAGCTTGAACGGGAGGGAAGGTGAGCAGTTCTTC. Translation: CASSLNGREGEQFF. Looking up the rest from reference TRBV5-1 and TRBJ2-1 gives the full variable domain: KAGVTQTPRYLIKTRGQQVTLSCSPISGHRSVSWYQQTPGQGLQFLFEYFSETQRNKGNFPGRFSGRQFSNSRSEMNVSTLELGDSALYLCASSLNGREGEQFFGPGTRLTVL.

This chain connects TRBV28 to TRBJ2-3; 10 bases map to TRBD2. This CDR3 region has 17 residues. The ends lost 6 bases at V and 4 bases at J; junction bases unmatched: 13. Germline V CDR1 and CDR2: MDHEN, SYDVKM. The CDR3 loop is CASSPRASGSPSDTQYF. DNA of the CDR3: TGTGCCAGCAGCCCCCGGGCTAGCGGGAGCCCCTCAGATACGCAGTATTTT. Variable domain in full (rest from reference TRBV28 and TRBJ2-3): DVKVTQSSRYLVKRTGEKVFLECVQDMDHENMFWYRQDPGLGLRLIYFSYDVKMKEKGDIPEGYSVSREKKERFSLILESASTNQTSMYLCASSPRASGSPSDTQYFGPGTRLTVL.

This clonotype was found a few times. The V call is TRBV20-1, the J call TRBJ2-7; D unresolved. V lost 1 base, J lost 3 bases, and 19 bases lay in between. The germline CDR1 and CDR2 sequences are DFQATT and SNEGSKA (reference sequence). This CDR3 has 16 amino acids. Here the CDR3 reads CSARAPPGIPNYEQYF. The CDR3 DNA sequence: TGCAGTGCTAGAGCCCCCCCCGGCATTCCCAACTACGAGCAGTACTTC.

This sequence joins TRBV29-1 and TRBJ2-5, with 9 positions matching TRBD2. This CDR3 has 15 residues. V dropped 4 bases and J dropped 2; count of bases not matched to a gene: 8. The germline gives CDR1 SQVTM, CDR2 ANQGSEA. CDR3 in amino acids: CSVVVAGGRQETQYF. As DNA, the CDR3 is TGCAGCGTTGTCGTTGCGGGAGGGAGACAAGAGACCCAGTACTTC.

The sample holds many counts of this clonotype. The CDR3 DNA is TGCAGTGCTAGTATCTTTGGTAGCAGTGAGCAGTTCTTC. Translating gives CSASIFGSSEQFF. This chain links TRBV20-1 with TRBJ2-1, with no clear D. Trimming stripped 3 bases from V and 9 bases from J, with 15 bases between. This CDR3 spans 13 amino acids. Germline V gene data show CDR1 as DFQATT and CDR2 as SNEGSKA (reference sequence).

This clonotype turned up a few times. V and J are TRBV7-9 and TRBJ1-1, with D unresolved. Trimming shortened V by 3 bases and J by 4 bases, and 15 bases separated the two germline ends. Germline CDR1 is SEHNR and CDR2 is FQNEAQ (reference sequence). The CDR3 has 15 residues. The CDR3 loop reads CASSFKVVKGTEAFF. CDR3 DNA: TGTGCCAGCAGCTTTAAAGTAGTTAAGGGCACTGAAGCTTTCTTT. The full variable domain, with the rest looked up from reference TRBV7-9 and TRBJ1-1, is DTGVSQNPRHKITKRGQNVTFRCDPISEHNRLYWYRQTLGQGPEFLTYFQNEAQLEKSRLLSDRFSAERPKGSFSTLEIQRTEQGDSAMYLCASSFKVVKGTEAFFGQGTRLTVV.

This chain links TRBV3-1 with TRBJ2-7; D remains ambiguous. The CDR3 spans 15 residues. Germline lookup yields CDR1 LGHDT and CDR2 YNNKEL (reference sequence). Deletions cut 4 bases from V and 1 base from J, with 14 bases between. The CDR3 DNA follows: TGTGCCAGCAGCCCGATCTTCACCCCATCCTACGAGCAGTACTTC. Its protein product is CASSPIFTPSYEQYF.

This chain joins TRBV20-1 and TRBJ2-5; a possible D gene is TRBD2 (5 bases). Germline V CDR1 and CDR2: DFQATT, SNEGSKA (reference sequence). This CDR3 is built from 14 residues. The V and J ends lost 3 bases and 3 bases respectively, with 14 bases between them. The chain's CDR3 is CSASSGIMKETQYF. The CDR3 coding sequence is TGCAGTGCTAGCTCCGGGATTATGAAAGAGACCCAGTACTTC.

V gene TRBV4-1 combines with J gene TRBJ1-6; a possible D gene is TRBD1 (5 bases). V dropped 0 bases and J dropped 7 bases, with 16 bases sitting between them. Looked up from germline, CDR1 is MGHRA and CDR2 is YSYEKL. The CDR3 spans 17 residues. CDR3 bases: TGCGCCAGCAGCCAAGAGCGTGGGACTTATGCGAATTCACCCCTCCACTTT. Its protein product is CASSQERGTYANSPLHF.

This chain connects TRBV12-3 or TRBV12-4 to TRBJ2-7, with 8 bases fitting TRBD2. The CDR3 covers 15 residues. V lost 6 bases, J lost 3 bases, and 10 bases stayed unmatched. CDR3 coding DNA: TGTGCCAGCAGGCCCAGCGGGAGTGGAGGCTACGAGCAGTACTTC. Translation gives CASRPSGSGGYEQYF.

This clonotype was seen at least ten times. The V and J genes are TRBV12-3 or TRBV12-4 and TRBJ2-7, with D possibly TRBD2 on 6 matching bases. Trimming took 4 bases from V and 3 from J, leaving 10 bases between them. The CDR3 has 13 residues. CDR3 DNA: TGTGCCAGCAGTTCGGGACTTTTCTACGAGCAGTACTTC. As protein: CASSSGLFYEQYF.

The chain combines TRBV7-3 with TRBJ2-3; tentatively, D is TRBD2 (6 bases). The CDR3 is 12 residues long. V lost 3 bases, J lost 10 bases, and 11 bases lay in between. Germline values: CDR1 SGHTA, CDR2 FQGTGA. For the CDR3, the DNA is TGTGCCAGCAGCTTCCCCGGAGGGGCGCAGTATTTT. This sequence encodes CASSFPGGAQYF. The full variable domain, completed using reference TRBV7-3 and TRBJ2-3, is GAGVSQTPSNKVTEKGKYVELRCDPISGHTALYWYRQSLGQGPEFLIYFQGTGAADDSGLPNDRFFAVRPEGSVSTLKIQRTERGDSAVYLCASSFPGGAQYFGPGTRLTVL.